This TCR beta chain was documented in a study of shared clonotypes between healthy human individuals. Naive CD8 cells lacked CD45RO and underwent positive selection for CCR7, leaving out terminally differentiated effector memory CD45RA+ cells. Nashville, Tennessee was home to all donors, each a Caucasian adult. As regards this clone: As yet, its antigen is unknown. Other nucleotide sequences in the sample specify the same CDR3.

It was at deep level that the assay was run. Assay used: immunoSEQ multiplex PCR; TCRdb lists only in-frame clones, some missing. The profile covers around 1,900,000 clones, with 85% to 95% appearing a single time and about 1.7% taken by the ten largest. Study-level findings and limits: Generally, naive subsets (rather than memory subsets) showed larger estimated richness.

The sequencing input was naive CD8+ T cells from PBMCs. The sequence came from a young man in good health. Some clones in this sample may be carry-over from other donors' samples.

The CDR3 DNA reads as TGTGCCAGCAGCTCCGGACAGAACACTGAAGCTTTCTTT. It is translated as CASSSGQNTEAFF. The V gene is TRBV7-6, the J gene TRBJ1-1; tentative D call: TRBD1 (5 bases). The CDR3 contains 13 residues. The germline V gene encodes CDR1 SGHVS and CDR2 FNYEAQ. The ends were cut back, 4 bases at V and 1 base at J, with 7 bases in the middle.